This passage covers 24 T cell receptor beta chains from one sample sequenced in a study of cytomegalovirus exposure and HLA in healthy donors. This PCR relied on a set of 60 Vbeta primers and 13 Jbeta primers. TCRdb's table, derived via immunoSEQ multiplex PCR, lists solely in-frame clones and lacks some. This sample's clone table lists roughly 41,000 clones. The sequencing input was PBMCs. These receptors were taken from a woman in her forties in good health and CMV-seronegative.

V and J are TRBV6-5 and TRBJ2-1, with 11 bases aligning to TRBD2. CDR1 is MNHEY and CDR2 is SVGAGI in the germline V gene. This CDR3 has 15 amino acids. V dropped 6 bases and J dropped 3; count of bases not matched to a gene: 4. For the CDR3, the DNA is TGTGCCAGCAGGACCGGGACTAGCGGCTACAATGAGCAGTTCTTC. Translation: CASRTGTSGYNEQFF.

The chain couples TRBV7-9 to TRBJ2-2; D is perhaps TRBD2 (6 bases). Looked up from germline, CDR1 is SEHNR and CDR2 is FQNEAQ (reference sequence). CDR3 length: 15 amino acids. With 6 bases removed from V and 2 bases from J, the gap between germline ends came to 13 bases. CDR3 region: CASRWDLANTGELFF. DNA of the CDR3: TGTGCCAGCAGATGGGACTTGGCAAACACCGGGGAGCTGTTTTTT. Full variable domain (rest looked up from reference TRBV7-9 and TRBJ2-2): DTGVSQNPRHKITKRGQNVTFRCDPISEHNRLYWYRQTLGQGPEFLTYFQNEAQLEKSRLLSDRFSAERPKGSFSTLEIQRTEQGDSAMYLCASRWDLANTGELFFGEGSRLTVL.

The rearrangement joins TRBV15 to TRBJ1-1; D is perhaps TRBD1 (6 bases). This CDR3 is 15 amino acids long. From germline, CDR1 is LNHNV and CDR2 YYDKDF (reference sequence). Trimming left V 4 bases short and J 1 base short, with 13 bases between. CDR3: CATSTTTGWNTEAFF. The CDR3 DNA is TGTGCCACCAGCACAACGACAGGATGGAACACTGAAGCTTTCTTT.

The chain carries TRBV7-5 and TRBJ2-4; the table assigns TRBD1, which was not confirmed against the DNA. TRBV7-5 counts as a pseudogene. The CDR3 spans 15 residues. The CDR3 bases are TGTGCCAGAAGCTCGGACGGGACAGCGAAAAACATTCAGTACTTC. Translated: CARSSDGTAKNIQYF.

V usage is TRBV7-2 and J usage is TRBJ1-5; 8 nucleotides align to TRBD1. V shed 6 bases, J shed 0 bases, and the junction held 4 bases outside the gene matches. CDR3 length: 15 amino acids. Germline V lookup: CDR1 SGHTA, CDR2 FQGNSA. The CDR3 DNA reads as TGTGCCAGCAGGATGGACAGGGATAGCAATCAGCCCCAGCATTTT. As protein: CASRMDRDSNQPQHF.

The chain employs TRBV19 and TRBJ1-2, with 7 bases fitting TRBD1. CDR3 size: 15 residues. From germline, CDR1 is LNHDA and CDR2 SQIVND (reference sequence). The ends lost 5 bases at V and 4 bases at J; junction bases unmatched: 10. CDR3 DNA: TGTGCCAGTAGTTACGTAGGGGGACAGCTCTATGGCTACACCTTC. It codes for CASSYVGGQLYGYTF.

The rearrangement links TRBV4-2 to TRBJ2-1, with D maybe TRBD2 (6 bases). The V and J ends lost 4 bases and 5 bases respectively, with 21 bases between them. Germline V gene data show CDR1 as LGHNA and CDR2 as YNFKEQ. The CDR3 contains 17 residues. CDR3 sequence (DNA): TGTGCCAGCAGCCGCGAACCATTCGGCGGGGTCCACAATGAGCAGTTCTTC. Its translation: CASSREPFGGVHNEQFF.

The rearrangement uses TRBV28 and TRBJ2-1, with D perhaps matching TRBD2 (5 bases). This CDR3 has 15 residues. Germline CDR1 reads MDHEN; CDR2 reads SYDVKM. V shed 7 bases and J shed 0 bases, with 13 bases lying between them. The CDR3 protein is CASMGIRGSYNEQFF. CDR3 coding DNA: TGTGCCAGCATGGGAATCCGGGGCTCCTACAATGAGCAGTTCTTC.

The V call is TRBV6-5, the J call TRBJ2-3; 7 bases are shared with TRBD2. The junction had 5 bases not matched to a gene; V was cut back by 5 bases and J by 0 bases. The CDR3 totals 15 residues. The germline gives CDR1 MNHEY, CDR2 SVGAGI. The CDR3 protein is CASSGLAGSTDTQYF. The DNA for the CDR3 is TGTGCCAGCAGTGGATTAGCGGGTAGCACAGATACGCAGTATTTT.

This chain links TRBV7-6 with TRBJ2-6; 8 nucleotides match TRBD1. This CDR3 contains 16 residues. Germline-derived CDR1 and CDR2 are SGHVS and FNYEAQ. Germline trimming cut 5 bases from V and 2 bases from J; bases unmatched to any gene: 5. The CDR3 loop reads CASSAGTGTGANVLTF. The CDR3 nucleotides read TGTGCCAGCAGCGCCGGGACAGGTACTGGGGCCAACGTCCTGACTTTC.

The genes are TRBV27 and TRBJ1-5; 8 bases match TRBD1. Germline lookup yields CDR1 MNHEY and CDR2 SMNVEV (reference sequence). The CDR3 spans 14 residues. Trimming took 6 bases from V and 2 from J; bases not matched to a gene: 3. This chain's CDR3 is CASRWGQGNQPQHF. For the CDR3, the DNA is TGTGCCAGCAGATGGGGACAGGGCAATCAGCCCCAGCATTTT.

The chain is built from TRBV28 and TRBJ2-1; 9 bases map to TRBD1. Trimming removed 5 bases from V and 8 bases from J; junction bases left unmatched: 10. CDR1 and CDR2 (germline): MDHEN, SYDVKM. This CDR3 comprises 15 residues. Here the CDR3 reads CASSPWTGENDEQFF. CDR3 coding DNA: TGTGCCAGCAGTCCCTGGACAGGGGAAAACGATGAGCAGTTCTTC.

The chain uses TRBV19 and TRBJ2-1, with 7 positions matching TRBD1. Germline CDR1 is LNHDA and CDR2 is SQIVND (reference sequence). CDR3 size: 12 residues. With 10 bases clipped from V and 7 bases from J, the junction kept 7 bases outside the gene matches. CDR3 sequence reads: CATRQGANEQFF. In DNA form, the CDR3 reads TGTGCCACCAGACAGGGAGCGAATGAGCAGTTCTTC.

CDR3 sequence (DNA): TGTGCCAGCAGATCTATAGGGAGAGAGCAGTTCTTC. Its protein product is CASRSIGREQFF. The V and J genes are TRBV2 and TRBJ2-1; TRBD2 is a possible D gene (5 bases). V lost 6 bases and J 10 bases, leaving 13 bases between the germline ends. The CDR3 has 12 amino acids. Germline V gene sequence: CDR1 SNHLY, CDR2 FYNNEI.

CDR3 residues: CASSDSLAGGSDTQYF. As DNA, the CDR3 is TGTGCCAGCAGTGACTCGCTAGCGGGAGGATCAGATACGCAGTATTTT. V gene TRBV6-4 combines with J gene TRBJ2-3; 11 nucleotides agree with TRBD2. The CDR3 is 16 residues long. The V gene's germline CDR1 is MRHNA and CDR2 SNTAGT. V trimming: 0 bases; J trimming: 4 bases; junction bases outside the gene matches: 3.

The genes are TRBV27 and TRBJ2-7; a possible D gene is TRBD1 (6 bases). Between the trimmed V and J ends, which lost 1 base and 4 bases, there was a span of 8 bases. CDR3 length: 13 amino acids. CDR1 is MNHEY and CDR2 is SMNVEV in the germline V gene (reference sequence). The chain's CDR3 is CASSLLGGYEQYF. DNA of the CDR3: TGTGCCAGCAGTTTATTAGGGGGATACGAGCAGTACTTC.

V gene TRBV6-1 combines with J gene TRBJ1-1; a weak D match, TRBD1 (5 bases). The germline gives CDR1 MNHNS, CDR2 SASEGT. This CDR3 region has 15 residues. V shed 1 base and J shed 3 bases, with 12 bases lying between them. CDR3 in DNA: TGTGCCAGCAGTGAAGTTCGGGGGGTGGACACTGAAGCTTTCTTT. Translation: CASSEVRGVDTEAFF.

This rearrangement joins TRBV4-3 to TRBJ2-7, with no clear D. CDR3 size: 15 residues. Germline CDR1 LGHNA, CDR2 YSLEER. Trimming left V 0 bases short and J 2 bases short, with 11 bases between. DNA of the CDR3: TGCGCCAGCAGCCAAGATCGCGGCTCGCCCTACGAGCAGTACTTC. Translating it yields CASSQDRGSPYEQYF.

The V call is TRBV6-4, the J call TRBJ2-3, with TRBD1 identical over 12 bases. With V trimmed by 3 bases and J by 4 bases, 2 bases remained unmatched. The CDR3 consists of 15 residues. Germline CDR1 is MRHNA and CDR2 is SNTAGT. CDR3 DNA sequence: TGTGCCAGCAGTGAAGGGACAGGGGGCGCAGATACGCAGTATTTT. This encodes CASSEGTGGADTQYF.

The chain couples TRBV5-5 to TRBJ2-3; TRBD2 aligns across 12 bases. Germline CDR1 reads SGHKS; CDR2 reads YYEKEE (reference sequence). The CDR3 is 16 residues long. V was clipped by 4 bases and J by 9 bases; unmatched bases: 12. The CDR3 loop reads CASSHTMTSGRQTQYF. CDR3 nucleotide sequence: TGTGCCAGCAGCCATACCATGACTAGCGGGAGACAAACGCAGTATTTT.

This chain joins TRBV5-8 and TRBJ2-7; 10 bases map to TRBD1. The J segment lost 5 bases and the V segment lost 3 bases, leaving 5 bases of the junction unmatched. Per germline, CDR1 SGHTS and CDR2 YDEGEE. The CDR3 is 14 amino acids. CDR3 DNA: TGTGCCAGCAGCTGGGGGACAGGGGTGCACGAGCAGTACTTC. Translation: CASSWGTGVHEQYF.

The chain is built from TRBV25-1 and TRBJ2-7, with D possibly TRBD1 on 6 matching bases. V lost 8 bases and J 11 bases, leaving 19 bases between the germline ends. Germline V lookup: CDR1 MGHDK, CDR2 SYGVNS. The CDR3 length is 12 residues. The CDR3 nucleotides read TGTGCCAGCGGGGGCGGTTGGTTCCCGGAGTACTTC. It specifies CASGGGWFPEYF.

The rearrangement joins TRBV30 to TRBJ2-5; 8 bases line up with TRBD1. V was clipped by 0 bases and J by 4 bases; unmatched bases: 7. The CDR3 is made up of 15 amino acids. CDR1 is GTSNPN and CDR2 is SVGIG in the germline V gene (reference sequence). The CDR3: CAWSVRQGAGETQYF. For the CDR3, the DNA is TGTGCCTGGAGTGTACGCCAGGGGGCTGGAGAGACCCAGTACTTC.

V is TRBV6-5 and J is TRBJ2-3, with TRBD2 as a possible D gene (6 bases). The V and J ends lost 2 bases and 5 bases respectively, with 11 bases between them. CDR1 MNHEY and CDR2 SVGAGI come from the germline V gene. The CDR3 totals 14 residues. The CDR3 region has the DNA TGTGCCAGCAGTTACACAGACGGGGGAGATACGCAGTATTTT. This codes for CASSYTDGGDTQYF.